These T cell receptor beta chains were read from a single sample in a study of cytomegalovirus exposure and HLA in healthy donors. The assay was immunoSEQ multiplex PCR, and TCRdb's table has in-frame clones only and misses some. The sample contains 65,000 to 95,000 clones, roughly 85% of which appear only once. The sample comprised PBMCs. The receptors originated from a man under 40 in good health and CMV-seronegative. Both conserved end residues are part of each CDR3. Each record gives: clone size, J gene, D gene, V gene, CDR3 protein, CDR3 DNA. A D gene is named only where the DNA matches it firmly. Clone size is given for some rows only: seen once, a few or many times, or a class if the clone is expanded.

abundance: NA
j_gene: TRBJ2-2
d_gene: NA
v_gene: TRBV6-5
CDR3aa: CASSWRAATGELFF
CDR3nt: TGTGCCAGCAGTTGGAGGGCCGCCACCGGGGAGCTGTTTTTT

abundance: NA
j_gene: TRBJ1-2
d_gene: TRBD1
v_gene: TRBV28
CDR3aa: CASEDRNYGYTF
CDR3nt: TGTGCCAGTGAGGACAGGAACTATGGCTACACCTTC

abundance: NA
j_gene: TRBJ2-6
d_gene: TRBD1
v_gene: TRBV9
CDR3aa: CASSADRGGANVLTF
CDR3nt: TGTGCCAGCAGCGCAGACAGGGGTGGGGCCAACGTCCTGACTTTC

abundance: NA
j_gene: TRBJ1-3
d_gene: NA
v_gene: TRBV2
CDR3aa: CASSISENTIYF
CDR3nt: TGTGCCAGCAGTATAAGCGAGAACACCATATATTTT

abundance: NA
j_gene: TRBJ1-2
d_gene: TRBD1
v_gene: TRBV18
CDR3aa: CASSDGQDYGYTF
CDR3nt: TGTGCCAGCTCGGATGGACAGGACTATGGCTACACCTTC

abundance: once
j_gene: TRBJ1-2
d_gene: NA
v_gene: TRBV2
CDR3aa: CASSEVVSYGYTF
CDR3nt: TGTGCCAGCAGTGAGGTTGTCAGCTATGGCTACACCTTC

abundance: NA
j_gene: TRBJ2-4
d_gene: NA
v_gene: TRBV2
CDR3aa: CASSGRGLLAKNIQYF
CDR3nt: TGTGCCAGCAGCGGGAGAGGCCTTCTAGCCAAAAACATTCAGTACTTC

abundance: NA
j_gene: TRBJ2-1
d_gene: NA
v_gene: TRBV7-9
CDR3aa: CASSLLGSRNEQFF
CDR3nt: TGTGCCAGCAGCTTACTAGGGAGCCGCAATGAGCAGTTCTTC

abundance: NA
j_gene: TRBJ2-7
d_gene: TRBD1
v_gene: TRBV19
CDR3aa: CASRETANRGDSYEQYF
CDR3nt: TGTGCCAGTAGGGAGACTGCGAACAGGGGCGATAGTTACGAGCAGTACTTC

abundance: NA
j_gene: TRBJ1-3
d_gene: NA
v_gene: TRBV7-8
CDR3aa: CASSLVRQGFGNTIYF
CDR3nt: TGTGCCAGCAGCTTAGTGCGGCAGGGATTTGGAAACACCATATATTTT

abundance: few
j_gene: TRBJ2-7
d_gene: TRBD1
v_gene: TRBV6-5
CDR3aa: CASSYDRDPYEQYF
CDR3nt: TGTGCCAGCAGTTACGACAGGGACCCCTACGAGCAGTACTTC

abundance: once
j_gene: TRBJ2-1
d_gene: TRBD2
v_gene: TRBV18
CDR3aa: CASSPFGGSSSYNEQFF
CDR3nt: TGTGCCAGCTCACCATTCGGCGGGAGTTCCTCCTACAATGAGCAGTTCTTC

abundance: NA
j_gene: TRBJ1-2
d_gene: TRBD1
v_gene: TRBV7-9
CDR3aa: CASSSRKEGARMSYTF
CDR3nt: TGTGCCAGCAGCTCACGCAAGGAGGGGGCGCGGATGAGCTACACCTTC

abundance: few
j_gene: TRBJ1-2
d_gene: TRBD1
v_gene: TRBV5-6
CDR3aa: CASSFGTGGPRYGYTF
CDR3nt: TGTGCCAGCAGCTTCGGGACAGGGGGCCCAAGGTATGGCTACACCTTC

abundance: NA
j_gene: TRBJ2-5
d_gene: NA
v_gene: TRBV4-3
CDR3aa: CASSQVAYRSQETQYF
CDR3nt: TGCGCCAGCAGCCAAGTAGCCTACCGGAGCCAAGAGACCCAGTACTTC

abundance: NA
j_gene: TRBJ2-1
d_gene: TRBD1
v_gene: TRBV4-2
CDR3aa: CASSQERTGGNEQFF
CDR3nt: TGTGCCAGCAGCCAAGAGCGGACAGGGGGCAATGAGCAGTTCTTC

abundance: NA
j_gene: TRBJ2-7
d_gene: NA
v_gene: TRBV21-1
CDR3aa: CASSKVLAGVVEQYF
CDR3nt: TGTGCCAGCAGCAAAGTTCTAGCGGGAGTGGTCGAGCAGTACTTC

abundance: once
j_gene: TRBJ2-7
d_gene: TRBD1
v_gene: TRBV27
CDR3aa: CASSLGTGAFEQYF
CDR3nt: TGTGCCAGCAGTTTGGGGACAGGGGCGTTCGAGCAGTACTTC

abundance: NA
j_gene: TRBJ2-5
d_gene: TRBD2
v_gene: TRBV15
CDR3aa: CATSTPGLAGVFSETQYF
CDR3nt: TGTGCCACCAGCACCCCGGGACTAGCGGGAGTCTTCTCGGAGACCCAGTACTTC

abundance: few
j_gene: TRBJ2-7
d_gene: NA
v_gene: TRBV6-5
CDR3aa: CASSYSTGFVEQYF
CDR3nt: TGTGCCAGCAGTTACTCTACGGGTTTCGTCGAGCAGTACTTC

abundance: once
j_gene: TRBJ1-2
d_gene: TRBD1
v_gene: TRBV29-1
CDR3aa: CSVGTGAGEGYTF
CDR3nt: TGCAGCGTTGGGACAGGGGCCGGGGAGGGCTACACCTTC

abundance: NA
j_gene: TRBJ1-5
d_gene: TRBD1
v_gene: TRBV5-1
CDR3aa: CASSLEAGGYSNQPQHF
CDR3nt: TGCGCCAGCAGCTTGGAGGCAGGGGGTTATAGCAATCAGCCCCAGCATTTT

abundance: NA
j_gene: TRBJ1-1
d_gene: NA
v_gene: TRBV27
CDR3aa: CASSFGRGDTEAFF
CDR3nt: TGTGCCAGCAGTTTTGGAAGAGGCGACACTGAAGCTTTCTTT

abundance: NA
j_gene: TRBJ2-7
d_gene: TRBD1
v_gene: TRBV11-1
CDR3aa: CASSLAPDRGSYEQYF
CDR3nt: TGTGCCAGCAGCTTAGCACCTGACAGGGGGTCCTACGAGCAGTACTTC

abundance: NA
j_gene: TRBJ1-6
d_gene: NA
v_gene: TRBV6-4
CDR3aa: CASSEGANSPLHF
CDR3nt: TGTGCCAGCAGTGAGGGGGCTAATTCACCCCTCCACTTT

abundance: NA
j_gene: TRBJ1-5
d_gene: NA
v_gene: TRBV7-9
CDR3aa: CASSLGIGGGEAQHF
CDR3nt: TGTGCCAGCAGCTTAGGAATAGGGGGGGGAGAGGCCCAGCATTTT

abundance: NA
j_gene: TRBJ2-7
d_gene: TRBD2
v_gene: TRBV19
CDR3aa: CASRTSGSGEQYF
CDR3nt: TGTGCCAGTAGGACTAGCGGGAGTGGGGAGCAGTACTTC

abundance: NA
j_gene: TRBJ2-1
d_gene: NA
v_gene: TRBV21-1
CDR3aa: CASSVRQGRWQFF
CDR3nt: TGTGCCAGCAGCGTCCGACAGGGGCGCTGGCAGTTCTTC

abundance: NA
j_gene: TRBJ2-1
d_gene: TRBD2
v_gene: TRBV10-2
CDR3aa: CASSDLGTSGIYEQFF
CDR3nt: TGCGCCAGCAGTGATCTCGGGACTAGCGGGATCTATGAGCAGTTCTTC

abundance: NA
j_gene: TRBJ2-2
d_gene: NA
v_gene: TRBV27
CDR3aa: CASRTTNTGELFF
CDR3nt: TGTGCCAGCAGGACAACGAACACCGGGGAGCTGTTTTTT

abundance: NA
j_gene: TRBJ2-1
d_gene: NA
v_gene: TRBV4-1
CDR3aa: CASSLTEEPTNEQFF
CDR3nt: TGCGCCAGCAGCCTCACCGAGGAGCCAACTAATGAGCAGTTCTTC

abundance: NA
j_gene: TRBJ2-3
d_gene: NA
v_gene: TRBV5-8
CDR3aa: CASSTTFSDTQYF
CDR3nt: TGTGCCAGCAGCACCACTTTTTCAGATACGCAGTATTTT

abundance: once
j_gene: TRBJ1-2
d_gene: NA
v_gene: TRBV6-5
CDR3aa: CASSYSLDRSYGYTF
CDR3nt: TGTGCCAGCAGTTACAGCCTGGACAGATCCTATGGCTACACCTTC

abundance: NA
j_gene: TRBJ2-2
d_gene: TRBD2
v_gene: TRBV7-6
CDR3aa: CASSARLAGGTGELFF
CDR3nt: TGTGCCAGCAGCGCCCGACTAGCGGGGGGCACCGGGGAGCTGTTTTTT

abundance: once
j_gene: TRBJ1-5
d_gene: NA
v_gene: TRBV28
CDR3aa: CATRYRVQGQPQHF
CDR3nt: TGCGCCACCCGATACAGGGTCCAGGGGCAGCCCCAGCATTTT

abundance: NA
j_gene: TRBJ1-1
d_gene: NA
v_gene: TRBV7-9
CDR3aa: CASILQGQGEAFF
CDR3nt: TGTGCCAGCATCCTCCAGGGGCAAGGTGAAGCTTTCTTT

abundance: once
j_gene: TRBJ1-2
d_gene: TRBD1
v_gene: TRBV6-5
CDR3aa: CASNRAGGNYGYTF
CDR3nt: TGTGCCAGCAACAGGGCAGGGGGCAACTATGGCTACACCTTC

abundance: NA
j_gene: TRBJ2-5
d_gene: TRBD1
v_gene: TRBV7-9
CDR3aa: CASSSTTGWETQYF
CDR3nt: TGTGCCAGCAGCTCCACGACAGGGTGGGAGACCCAGTACTTC

abundance: NA
j_gene: TRBJ1-1
d_gene: TRBD1
v_gene: TRBV12-5
CDR3aa: CASGLPDRVHEAFF
CDR3nt: TGTGCTAGTGGTTTGCCTGACAGGGTCCACGAAGCTTTCTTT

abundance: NA
j_gene: TRBJ2-7
d_gene: TRBD1
v_gene: TRBV27
CDR3aa: CASTRQGSPYEQYF
CDR3nt: TGTGCCAGCACTCGACAGGGTAGTCCCTACGAGCAGTACTTC

abundance: NA
j_gene: TRBJ2-5
d_gene: NA
v_gene: TRBV18
CDR3aa: CASSPLPGETQYF
CDR3nt: TGTGCCAGCTCACCTCTCCCGGGAGAGACCCAGTACTTC

abundance: once
j_gene: TRBJ2-1
d_gene: TRBD2
v_gene: TRBV15
CDR3aa: CATSPSGSSYNEQFF
CDR3nt: TGTGCCACCAGCCCTAGCGGGAGCTCCTACAATGAGCAGTTCTTC

abundance: NA
j_gene: TRBJ2-3
d_gene: TRBD2
v_gene: TRBV7-2
CDR3aa: CASSSWSGGGTDTQYF
CDR3nt: TGTGCCAGCAGCTCCTGGAGCGGGGGGGGAACAGATACGCAGTATTTT

abundance: NA
j_gene: TRBJ2-7
d_gene: NA
v_gene: TRBV7-9
CDR3aa: CASSLQGPEQYF
CDR3nt: TGTGCCAGCAGCTTACAGGGTCCAGAGCAGTACTTC

abundance: NA
j_gene: TRBJ2-1
d_gene: NA
v_gene: TRBV19
CDR3aa: CASSPDIVSYNEQFF
CDR3nt: TGTGCCAGTAGCCCGGACATCGTTTCCTACAATGAGCAGTTCTTC